This T cell receptor (beta chain) originates from a study of blood T cells in healthy people across ages. The CDR3 sequence is 15 residues long. CDR1 and CDR2 (germline): SGHTA, FQGNSA. The ends lost 5 bases at V and 5 bases at J; junction bases unmatched: 10. Together with a sample-barcoded 5' primer, a J-beta primer mix was included in a second PCR lasting about 7 to 11 cycles. TCRdb called the 5' RACE reads again in MiXCR, with one record for every CDR3 protein. This sample carries roughly 700,000 distinct CDR3 sequences, roughly 49% of them seen once, and the ten largest clones take around 32%. The chain couples TRBV7-2 to TRBJ1-2, with TRBD1 matching over 8 bases. This clonotype originated in a woman aged 55-70 years in good health. Sequenced input: blood. CDR3 sequence reads: CASSMRRGLYYGYTF. The CDR3 coding sequence is TGTGCCAGCAGCATGCGCAGGGGGCTTTATTATGGCTACACCTTC.